This T cell receptor beta chain was recorded in a study of CD8 T cells in ankylosing spondylitis. Study-level points and caveats: Reportedly, disease-linked clones are significantly enriched in ankylosing spondylitis patients' matched synovial fluid. Peripheral blood samples showed relatively rare disease-linked clones, and these clones were CD8+. Seven to nine highly homologous variants made up a TCR beta motif that seemed to typify ankylosing spondylitis blood.

With respect to this clonotype: Its antigen is as yet unknown.

The CDR3 length is 14 residues. V was trimmed by 3 bases and J by 8 bases, leaving 17 bases between them. Germline CDR1 is SGDLS and CDR2 is YYNGEE. TCRdb reprocessed the 5' RACE reads via MiXCR and lists one record per CDR3 protein. The repertoire holds some 140,000 distinct CDR3 sequences, with roughly a sixth as singletons. The V gene is TRBV9, the J gene TRBJ1-2; no reliable D call. This clonotype was sampled from a male donor with ankylosing spondylitis. The sequenced sample was blood, either unsorted or a sorted T cell fraction (not recorded which). This CDR3 is CASSAGGLGHGYTF. The CDR3, as DNA: TGTGCCAGCAGCGCCGGTGGGTTAGGCCACGGCTACACCTTC.